The 4 T cell receptor beta chains below were found in one sample sequenced in a study of OX40 agonist ivuxolimab in advanced cancers. Clones were read by immunoSEQ multiplex PCR, and TCRdb kept only the in-frame ones, dropping some. The table lists some 43,000 clones, around 88% of them singletons. The input for sequencing was CD4+ or CD8+ T cells sorted from blood, taken in a trial of the OX40 agonist ivuxolimab. Receptors originate from an adult with an advanced solid tumor such as melanoma, head and neck, liver or kidney cancer.

This clone turned up a few times. The chain links TRBV9 to TRBJ2-1, with D maybe TRBD2 (6 bases). Germline V gene lookup returns CDR1 SGDLS and CDR2 YYNGEE. This CDR3 is built from 13 residues. Trimming left V 0 bases short and J 9 bases short, with 10 bases between. CDR3 coding DNA: TGTGCCAGCAGCGTAGGCGTGGGGGGTGAGCAGTTCTTC. The encoded protein is CASSVGVGGEQFF.

The chain links TRBV6-1 to TRBJ2-3; D ambiguous. Germline assignment: CDR1 MNHNS and CDR2 SASEGT. V lost 6 bases to trimming and J lost 2 bases, with 0 bases between them. The CDR3 length is 10 residues. CDR3: CASSTDTQYF. CDR3 coding DNA: TGTGCCAGCAGCACAGATACGCAGTATTTT.

Here the CDR3 DNA reads TGTGCCAGCAGCGCGGACAACTCTGGAAACACCATATATTTT. It yields the protein CASSADNSGNTIYF. This chain links TRBV9 with TRBJ1-3; the D gene is possibly TRBD1 (5 bases). CDR1 is SGDLS, CDR2 YYNGEE, per germline. This CDR3 region has 14 residues. Trimming pared 3 bases from V and 0 bases from J, leaving 7 bases between.

This clone was seen a handful of times. This chain connects TRBV19 to TRBJ1-3, with no clear D. V dropped 10 bases and J dropped 4 bases, with 14 bases sitting between them. The CDR3 totals 13 residues. Germline assignment: CDR1 LNHDA and CDR2 SQIVND (reference sequence). The CDR3 loop is CATTPGSGNTIYF. The CDR3 coding sequence is TGTGCCACCACACCCGGGTCAGGAAACACCATATATTTT.